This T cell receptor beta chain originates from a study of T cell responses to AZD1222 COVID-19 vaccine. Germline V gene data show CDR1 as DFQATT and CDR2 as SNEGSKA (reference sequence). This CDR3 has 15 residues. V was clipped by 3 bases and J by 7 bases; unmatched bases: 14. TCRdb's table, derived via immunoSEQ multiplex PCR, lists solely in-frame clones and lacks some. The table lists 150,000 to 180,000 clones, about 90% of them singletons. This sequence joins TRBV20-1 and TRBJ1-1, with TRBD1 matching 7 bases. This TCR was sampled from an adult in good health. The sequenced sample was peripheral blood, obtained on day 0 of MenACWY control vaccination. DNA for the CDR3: TGCAGTGCTAGTCTCTCTTCTAGGGGGCGTAGTGAAGCTTTCTTT. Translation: CSASLSSRGRSEAFF.